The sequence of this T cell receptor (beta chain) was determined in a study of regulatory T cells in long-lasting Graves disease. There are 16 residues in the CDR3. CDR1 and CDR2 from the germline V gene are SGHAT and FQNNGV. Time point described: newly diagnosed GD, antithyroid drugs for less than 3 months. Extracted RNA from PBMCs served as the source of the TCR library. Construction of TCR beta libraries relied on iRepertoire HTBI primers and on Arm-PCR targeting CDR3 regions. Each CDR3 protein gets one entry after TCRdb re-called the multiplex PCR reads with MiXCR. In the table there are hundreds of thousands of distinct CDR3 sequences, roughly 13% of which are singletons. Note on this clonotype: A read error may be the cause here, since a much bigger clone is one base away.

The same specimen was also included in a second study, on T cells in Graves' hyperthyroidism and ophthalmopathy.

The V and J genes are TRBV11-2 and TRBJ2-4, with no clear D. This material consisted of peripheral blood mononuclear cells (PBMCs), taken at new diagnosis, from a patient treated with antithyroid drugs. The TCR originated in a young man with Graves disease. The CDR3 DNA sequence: TGTGCCAGCAGCTCCCTGCGCGGCCGAACCAAAAACAATCAGTACTTC. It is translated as CASSSLRGRTKNNQYF.